This TCR beta chain derives from a study of T cell repertoires in cytomegalovirus infection. General observations from the study: There were HLA-C-restricted CMV-specific TCR beta clonotypes dominating the ex vivo response.

The germline CDR1 and CDR2 sequences are DFQATT and SNEGSKA (reference sequence). The CDR3 sequence is 14 residues long. V dropped 3 bases and J dropped 4; count of bases not matched to a gene: 3. The table lists this clonotype with many counts. The antigen is unknown. TCRdb called the reads again in MiXCR, with one record for every CDR3 protein. The sample shows almost 500,000 distinct CDR3 sequences, about 10% of them seen only once. This receptor was taken from a human donor in good health (CMV status not recorded). Some clones in this sample may be carry-over from other donors' samples. J is TRBJ2-2 and V is TRBV20-1; 9 nucleotides align to TRBD2. Sequencing used PBMCs. The CDR3, as DNA: TGCAGTGCTAGTGTTAGCGGGGGCACCGGGGAGCTGTTTTTT. Protein: CSASVSGGTGELFF.